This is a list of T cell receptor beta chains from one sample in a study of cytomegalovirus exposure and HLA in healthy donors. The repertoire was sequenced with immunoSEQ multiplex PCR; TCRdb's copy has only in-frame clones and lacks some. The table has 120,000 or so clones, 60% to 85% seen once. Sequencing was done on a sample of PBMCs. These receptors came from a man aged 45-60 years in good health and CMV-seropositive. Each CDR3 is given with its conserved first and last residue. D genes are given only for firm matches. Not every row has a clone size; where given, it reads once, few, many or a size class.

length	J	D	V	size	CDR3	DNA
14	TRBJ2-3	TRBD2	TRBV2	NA	CASTERGGRDTQYF	TGTGCCAGCACCGAGCGGGGGGGCAGAGATACGCAGTATTTT
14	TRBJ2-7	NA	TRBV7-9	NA	CASSLGTSIYEQYF	TGTGCCAGCAGCTTAGGGACATCTATCTACGAGCAGTACTTC
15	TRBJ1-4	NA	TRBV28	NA	CASSLQGASDEKLFF	TGTGCCAGCAGTTTGCAAGGGGCGTCGGATGAAAAACTGTTTTTT
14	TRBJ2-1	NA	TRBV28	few	CASSLAGAYNEQFF	TGTGCCAGCAGTTTGGCAGGGGCTTACAATGAGCAGTTCTTC
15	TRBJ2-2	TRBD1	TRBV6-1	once	CASSGGQTNTGELFF	TGTGCCAGCAGTGGGGGACAGACGAACACCGGGGAGCTGTTTTTT
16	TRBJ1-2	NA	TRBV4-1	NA	CASSQARGAVGYGYTF	TGCGCCAGCAGCCAAGCCCGGGGGGCTGTAGGCTATGGCTACACCTTC
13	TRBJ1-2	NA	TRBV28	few	CASSLGGRHGYTF	TGTGCCAGCAGTTTAGGGGGCAGGCATGGCTACACCTTC
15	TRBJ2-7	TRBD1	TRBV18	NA	CASSSGQGNSYEQYF	TGTGCCAGCTCATCGGGACAGGGGAACTCCTACGAGCAGTACTTC
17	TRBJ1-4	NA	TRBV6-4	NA	CASSDSWAGQTNEKLFF	TGTGCCAGCAGTGACTCGTGGGCAGGGCAAACTAATGAAAAACTGTTTTTT
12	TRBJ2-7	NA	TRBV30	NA	CAWSRSGYEQYF	TGTGCCTGGAGTCGTAGCGGCTACGAGCAGTACTTC
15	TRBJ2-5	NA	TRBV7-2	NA	CASRKGGANQETQYF	TGTGCCAGCAGGAAAGGCGGGGCCAACCAAGAGACCCAGTACTTC
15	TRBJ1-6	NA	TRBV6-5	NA	CASTRVGSYNSPLHF	TGTGCCAGCACGAGGGTCGGCTCCTATAATTCACCCCTCCACTTT
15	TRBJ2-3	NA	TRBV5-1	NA	CASSPQVPSADTQYF	TGCGCCAGCAGCCCCCAGGTCCCGTCAGCAGATACGCAGTATTTT
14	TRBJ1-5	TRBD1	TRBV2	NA	CASRADRGNQPQHF	TGTGCCAGCAGAGCCGACAGGGGAAATCAGCCCCAGCATTTT
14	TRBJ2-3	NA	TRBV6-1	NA	CASSERRGIDTQYF	TGTGCCAGCAGTGAGCGTCGCGGAATAGATACGCAGTATTTT
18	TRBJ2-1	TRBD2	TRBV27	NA	CASSLAGWRESSYNEQFF	TGTGCCAGCAGTTTAGCGGGCTGGCGGGAGAGCTCCTACAATGAGCAGTTCTTC
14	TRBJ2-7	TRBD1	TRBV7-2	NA	CASSLGTGAYEQYF	TGTGCCAGCAGCTTGGGGACAGGGGCGTACGAGCAGTACTTC
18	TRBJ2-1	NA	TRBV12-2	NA	CASRLVRSGLATGNEQFF	TGTGCAAGTCGCTTAGTAAGGTCCGGACTAGCGACGGGGAATGAGCAGTTCTTC
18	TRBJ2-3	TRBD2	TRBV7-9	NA	CASSLSSGTSVNTDTQYF	TGTGCCAGCAGTCTATCGTCCGGGACTAGCGTGAACACAGATACGCAGTATTTT
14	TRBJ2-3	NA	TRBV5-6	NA	CASSLPPGTDTQYF	TGTGCCAGCAGCCTACCCCCCGGTACAGATACGCAGTATTTT
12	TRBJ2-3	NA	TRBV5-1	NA	CASSLRPDTQYF	TGCGCCAGCAGCTTGCGTCCAGATACGCAGTATTTT
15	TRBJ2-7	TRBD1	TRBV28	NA	CASSQTGASAYEQYF	TGTGCCAGCAGTCAAACAGGGGCATCAGCCTACGAGCAGTACTTC
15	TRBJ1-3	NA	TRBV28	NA	CASSIGQNSGNTIYF	TGTGCCAGCAGTATAGGACAGAACTCTGGAAACACCATATATTTT
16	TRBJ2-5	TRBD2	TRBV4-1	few	CASSQVWTSGQETQYF	TGCGCCAGCAGCCAAGTTTGGACTAGCGGTCAAGAGACCCAGTACTTC
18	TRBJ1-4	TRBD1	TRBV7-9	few	CASSLGDRGTNINEKLFF	TGTGCCAGCAGCTTAGGGGACAGGGGCACTAACATTAATGAAAAACTGTTTTTT
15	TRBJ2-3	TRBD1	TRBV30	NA	CAWGTGTGSTDTQYF	TGTGCCTGGGGTACCGGGACAGGGAGCACAGATACGCAGTATTTT
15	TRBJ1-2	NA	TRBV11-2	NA	CASSLAGGTNYGYTF	TGTGCCAGCAGCTTAGCGGGCGGGACTAACTATGGCTACACCTTC
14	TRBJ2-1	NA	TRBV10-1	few	CASSESGDSNEQFF	TGCGCCAGCAGTGAGTCCGGGGATTCGAATGAGCAGTTCTTC
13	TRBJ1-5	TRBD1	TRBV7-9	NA	CASSMTGVQPQHF	TGTGCCAGCAGCATGACAGGGGTTCAGCCCCAGCATTTT
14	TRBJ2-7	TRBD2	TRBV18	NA	CASSPLAASYEQYF	TGTGCCAGCTCACCTCTAGCGGCCTCCTACGAGCAGTACTTC
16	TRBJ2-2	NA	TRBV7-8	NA	CASSLAGQENPGELFF	TGTGCCAGCAGCTTAGCGGGGCAGGAGAACCCCGGGGAGCTGTTTTTT
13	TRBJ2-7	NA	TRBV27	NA	CASRGDYSYEQYF	TGTGCCAGCAGAGGGGATTACTCCTACGAGCAGTACTTC
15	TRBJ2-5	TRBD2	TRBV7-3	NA	CASSLAGVSQETQYF	TGTGCCAGCAGCTTAGCGGGGGTTTCACAAGAGACCCAGTACTTC
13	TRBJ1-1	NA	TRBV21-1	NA	CAGHTDNNTEAFF	TGTGCCGGACACACAGACAACAACACTGAAGCTTTCTTT
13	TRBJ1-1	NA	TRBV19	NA	CASRPQGLAEAFF	TGTGCCAGTAGACCCCAGGGACTGGCTGAAGCTTTCTTT
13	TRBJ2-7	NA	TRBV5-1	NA	CASSPGHTYEQYF	TGCGCCAGCAGCCCGGGACATACGTACGAGCAGTACTTC
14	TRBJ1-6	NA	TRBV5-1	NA	CASSPDNSGSPLHF	TGCGCCAGCAGCCCAGATAATAGCGGTTCACCCCTCCACTTT